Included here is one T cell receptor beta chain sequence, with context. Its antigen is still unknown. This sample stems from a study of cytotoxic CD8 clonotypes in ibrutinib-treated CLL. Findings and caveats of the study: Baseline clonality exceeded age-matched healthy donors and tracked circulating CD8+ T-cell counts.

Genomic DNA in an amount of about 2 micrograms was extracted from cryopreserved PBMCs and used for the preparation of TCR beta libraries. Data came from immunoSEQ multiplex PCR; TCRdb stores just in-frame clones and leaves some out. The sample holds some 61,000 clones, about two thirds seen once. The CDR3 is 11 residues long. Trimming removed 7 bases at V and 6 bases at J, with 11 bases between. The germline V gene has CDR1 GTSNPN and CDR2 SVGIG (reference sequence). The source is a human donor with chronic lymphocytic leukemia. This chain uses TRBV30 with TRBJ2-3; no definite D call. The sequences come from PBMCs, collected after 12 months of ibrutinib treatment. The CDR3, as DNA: TGTGCCTCAACCGGTATGGATACGCAGTATTTT. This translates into CASTGMDTQYF.